This is a list of T cell receptor beta chains from one sample in a study of identical twins. TCRdb reprocessed the 5' RACE reads with MiXCR, giving one entry per CDR3 protein. The data hold some 710,000 distinct CDR3 sequences, with approximately 6.1% observed a single time. The sequencing sample was made of naive T cells sorted from blood. Receptor source: a man in his late teens or twenties in good health. Each CDR3 is given with its conserved first and last residue. D genes are given only for firm matches. A row's size may be missing; if present it is once, few, many or a size class.

D: TRBD2
V: TRBV2
J: TRBJ2-1
size: few
CDR3: CASSAQGGSSREQFF
DNA: TGTGCCAGCAGCGCTCAGGGCGGGAGTTCTAGGGAGCAGTTCTTC

D: -
V: TRBV19
J: TRBJ2-1
size: few
CDR3: CASSIATTNEQFF
DNA: TGTGCCAGTAGTATAGCAACGACGAATGAGCAGTTCTTC

D: -
V: TRBV27
J: TRBJ2-3
size: many
CDR3: CAGRDPYTDTQYF
DNA: TGTGCCGGGCGGGACCCCTACACAGATACGCAGTATTTT

D: TRBD1
V: TRBV4-3
J: TRBJ2-1
size: many
CDR3: CASSQALGQGREFF
DNA: TGCGCCAGCAGCCAGGCGCTCGGACAGGGGAGAGAGTTCTTC

D: TRBD2
V: TRBV20-1
J: TRBJ2-1
size: many
CDR3: CSAREPWTSGDYNEQFF
DNA: TGCAGTGCTAGAGAGCCCTGGACTAGCGGGGATTACAATGAGCAGTTCTTC

D: -
V: TRBV29-1
J: TRBJ1-1
size: -
CDR3: CSVEDPGRPNTEAFF
DNA: TGCAGCGTTGAAGATCCGGGCAGGCCGAACACTGAAGCTTTCTTT

D: TRBD2
V: TRBV5-1
J: TRBJ2-1
size: many
CDR3: CASSLAGASGYNEQFF
DNA: TGCGCCAGCAGCTTGGCCGGTGCTAGCGGGTACAATGAGCAGTTCTTC

D: -
V: TRBV15
J: TRBJ1-6
size: many
CDR3: CATSRDRVSRNSPLHF
DNA: TGTGCCACCAGCAGAGATCGGGTTTCGAGGAATTCACCCCTCCACTTT

D: -
V: TRBV6-5
J: TRBJ2-7
size: many
CDR3: CASSYNYEQYF
DNA: TGTGCCAGCAGTTACAACTACGAGCAGTACTTC

D: TRBD1
V: TRBV7-6
J: TRBJ2-7
size: -
CDR3: CASSQTGVFYEQYF
DNA: TGTGCCAGCAGCCAAACAGGGGTCTTCTACGAGCAGTACTTC

D: -
V: TRBV2
J: TRBJ2-3
size: -
CDR3: CASTRRVGRDTQYF
DNA: TGTGCCAGCACTCGAAGGGTCGGGCGAGATACGCAGTATTTT

D: TRBD2
V: TRBV20-1
J: TRBJ2-2
size: many
CDR3: CSAKKWGLAKDTGELFF
DNA: TGCAGTGCCAAGAAGTGGGGACTAGCTAAGGATACCGGGGAGCTGTTTTTT

D: -
V: TRBV4-1
J: TRBJ1-1
size: many
CDR3: CASSHQAGTHNTEAFF
DNA: TGCGCCAGCAGCCACCAAGCCGGGACGCATAACACTGAAGCTTTCTTT

D: TRBD1
V: TRBV5-1
J: TRBJ1-1
size: -
CDR3: CASSGRRGQVTEAFF
DNA: TGCGCCAGCAGCGGTCGAAGGGGGCAAGTGACTGAAGCTTTCTTT

D: -
V: TRBV3-1
J: TRBJ2-3
size: many
CDR3: CASRVTVGTDTQYF
DNA: TGTGCCAGCAGAGTAACAGTGGGAACAGATACGCAGTATTTT

D: TRBD1
V: TRBV28
J: TRBJ2-2
size: many
CDR3: CASTKTGGTGELFF
DNA: TGTGCCAGCACCAAGACAGGGGGTACCGGGGAGCTGTTTTTT

D: -
V: TRBV5-1
J: TRBJ2-5
size: many
CDR3: CASSFEQKETQYF
DNA: TGCGCCAGCAGCTTTGAACAGAAAGAGACCCAGTACTTC